The TCR beta chain described here comes from a study of blood T cell repertoires in COVID-19. The data were produced by immunoSEQ multiplex PCR, yet TCRdb's version contains in-frame clones alone and is incomplete. The data hold tens of thousands of clones, with nearly 90% observed a single time. The V and J ends lost 2 bases and 0 bases respectively, with 14 bases between them. Germline V gene sequence: CDR1 MNHEY, CDR2 SVGEGT. CDR3 length equals 18 residues. The sample consisted of peripheral blood. This clonotype was sampled from a man between 70 and 80 years old with acute or convalescent COVID-19. The chain uses TRBV6-2 or TRBV6-3 and TRBJ2-6, with D perhaps TRBD2 (5 bases). CDR3 nucleotide sequence: TGTGCCAGCAGTTACGGGAGAGGACCGGTCTCTGGGGCCAACGTCCTGACTTTC. It specifies CASSYGRGPVSGANVLTF.